This T cell receptor (beta chain) derives from a study of cytomegalovirus exposure and HLA in healthy donors (dated by TCRdb to the late 2010s). About the full investigation: An earlier analysis of approximately 550 of the donors reported 250 to 350 Gb of sequence data and roughly 100 million unique TCR beta sequences from roughly 200 million T cells. To predict cytomegalovirus infection status, the study brought together high-throughput TCR immunosequencing, statistical association of individual TCRs with disease status, and machine learning. Every discovery cohort repertoire had been produced on one sequencing platform. An earlier analysis of several hundred of the donors applied high-throughput TCR beta sequencing to assess whether each TCR beta V gene segment acted as functional or pseudogenic. The study aimed to test whether cataloging public T cell receptors could reveal signatures of past pathogen exposure. The genetic ancestry cluster associated with self-reported Caucasian donors included 81% of the roughly 400 genotyped donors. Across around 400 genotyped donors of the cohort, an average of about 220,000 unique TCR beta nucleotide sequences per donor were sequenced, and roughly 20% of those sequences were non-productive. In a later analysis, previously published TCR beta repertoires from 550 to 750 donors were re-analyzed and high-resolution HLA genotyping was added so that TCR occurrence patterns could be studied. Typing coverage varied by locus: about 620-640 donors for A, B, C, DRB1 and DQB1; 500 to 550 for DQA1; more than 600 for DPA1; 400 to 480 for DPB1. Donor age, sex, ethnicity and CMV serostatus were compiled alongside the repertoire data. HLA typing covered class I and class II loci at four-digit resolution. Using immunosequencing, the study profiled T cell repertoires from around 680 subjects and related those repertoires to cytomegalovirus serostatus. The later analysis used no new phenotypic data to find candidate immune exposures, relying instead on TCR beta sequences and their occurrence across donors. Several DR-DQ haplotypes were handled as single units for association and clustering because linkage in the cohort was strong. Along with the 666-subject first cohort, a separate validation cohort of approximately 110 different subjects was used. An early release that covered fewer than 750 HLA-typed donors contained 250 to 350 gigabases of sequencing data and around 85 million unique TCR sequences. In a later genetic analysis, genome-wide SNP genotypes for about 55% of the roughly 700 donors were used, and that subset was treated as a discovery cohort.

To prepare the library, the immunoSEQ multiplex PCR assay was applied. For the multiplex PCR, a mixture combining 60 forward primers for TCR Vbeta segments and 13 reverse primers for TCR Jbeta segments was used. A multiplex PCR assay on genomic DNA amplified the CDR3 region of rearranged TCR beta genes. On the Illumina HiSeq System, the amplified TCR beta libraries were sequenced as 87-base-pair reads. In the authors' own workflow: In a later analysis, some 80 million unique TCR beta chains were counted across the 500 to 850 repertoires, and roughly 11 million of these chains were shared by at least two donors. Raw reads were error-corrected and collapsed into unique sequences with a nearest-neighbor algorithm that merged closely related sequences to remove PCR and sequencing errors. Alignment of CDR3 sequences to IMGT reference sequences was used to assign V, D and J gene segments. For a sequence to be retained, a match of at least six nucleotides was required to both a V gene segment and a J gene segment. A rearrangement was called productive if the CDR3 had no stop codons and remained in frame with V and J, and every other rearrangement was called non-productive. Following IMGT convention, CDR3 was defined as the stretch from the second conserved V-encoded cysteine to the conserved J-encoded phenylalanine. In an earlier analysis of 500 to 650 of the donors, sequences lacking an unambiguous match to a single V gene segment were excluded. An earlier analysis of 450 to 650 of the donors called V segments functional above 56.7% productive rearrangements and segregating when the between-donor standard deviation exceeded 5%. A statistical classification framework was developed to diagnose cytomegalovirus status using the catalog of TCR beta chain sequences. In a later analysis, TCR nucleotide sequences were compared against IMGT/GENE-DB human TR gene sequences so that V and J genes could be assigned. Using the TCRdist pipeline, a later analysis assigned CDR3 sequences along with most-parsimonious VDJ recombination scenarios. In a later analysis, each TCR beta chain was defined by its CDR3 amino acid sequence together with its V-gene family, and reads without a unique V-gene family were excluded. To address suspected cross-contamination and a sequencing artifact, a later analysis removed several hundred highly shared, low-generation-probability nucleotide sequences. In a later analysis, a clonal expansion index was calculated for each public chain from normalized within-repertoire ranks of inferred template counts. Generation probabilities in a later analysis came from a VDJ recombination model fitted to out-of-frame rearrangements, and those results were checked against IGoR. Hypergeometric tests were used in a later analysis to score TCR-TCR, TCR-HLA and TCR-CMV co-occurrence, with a repertoire-size bias correction applied to the TCR pairs. In a later analysis, false discovery rates were estimated by permuting HLA or CMV assignments 20 times. A later analysis grouped co-occurring TCRs with DBSCAN, adding TCRdist sequence similarity when clustering within HLA-allele-positive subsets. For co-occurrence clustering, repertoires with fewer than 30,000 or more than 120,000 public chains were excluded, along with roughly 5 repertoires with anomalous nucleotide sharing. TCRdb re-hosts the immuneACCESS table, in-frame sequences only. Its copies lack some clones; in the studies checked, an unresolved V gene accounts for under half of them, and the cause for the rest is not known. Clone size and the V and J calls come from that table; the DNA yielded D and trimming. For this sample there are some 90,000 clones; about 81% appear just once. The biggest ten clones account for roughly 1.5% of the sample.

To note about this clone: The antigen it recognizes is unknown. Base quality data are lacking; no much larger clone is found one base away.

Summary of the overall study and its limitations: A cluster of highly shared sequence variants was judged likely to represent a technical artifact of the sequencing pipeline. Most TCR sequences were observed very rarely across donors, whereas some public TCRs were present in many individuals. Compared with equally common non-associated chains, HLA-associated TCR beta chains in a later analysis were more clonally expanded and had lower generation probabilities. Broadly in line with IMGT annotations, most TCR beta V segments showed up in productive rearrangements about 87% or about 30% of the time in an earlier analysis of around 550 of the donors. A later genetic analysis reported fewer N-insertions in productive TCRs among donors in an Asian-associated ancestry cluster than the roughly 650-donor mean. According to a later analysis, TCR association rates differed among HLA loci, with DRB1 alleles showing the most associated TCRs and HLA-C alleles showing the fewest. In a later analysis, several top co-occurrence clusters were reported to appear linked to parvovirus B19, influenza, CMV and Epstein-Barr virus. Presence/absence analyses assumed roughly uniform sequencing depth across donors, an assumption that may not hold. The study listed around 160 TCR beta chains as associated with cytomegalovirus. Linkage disequilibrium might explain the correlated functional status among segregating V segments, but an unknown experimental factor could not be excluded. In vitro tests confirmed that three of the cytomegalovirus-associated TCR beta chains recognize cytomegalovirus antigens. Some IMGT-functional V segments, including TRBV6-2 and TRBV6-3, could not be distinguished by the 87-base-pair reads and were therefore excluded. Because HLA typing was missing for some donors at each locus, association tests included only the typed subset. Only TCR beta chains were sequenced in this cohort, and the absence of alpha or paired-chain data limited detectable features. According to the authors, the approach could potentially be generalized to other disease states and immunological phenotypes. When HLA alleles, especially DR and DQ, strongly co-occurred, attributing TCR associations to individual alleles was difficult. For the cohort, immune exposure information was limited to CMV serostatus. A later analysis found that most CMV-associated TCR beta chains appeared HLA-restricted, with HLA associations seemingly driven largely by CMV exposure. A further reported finding was that TCR beta sequences accurately predicted the HLA-A and HLA-B alleles for most subjects in the first cohort. At a false discovery rate of 0.05, a later analysis linked fewer than 20,000 TCR beta sequences to specific HLA alleles. The earlier analysis of 450 to 700 of the donors excluded 15 to 20 rarely observed V segments, including chromosome 9 orphons, because counts were too low. The classifier was reported to diagnose cytomegalovirus status with high specificity and sensitivity in both the original and validation cohorts. An association between a missense DCLRE1C variant and V-gene and J-gene trimming of TCR beta chains was found in a later genetic analysis and replicated in an independent cohort.

The cohort was made up of about 670 healthy bone marrow donors. All cohort members were sampled while nominally healthy, although unrecorded immune exposures were likely present. The donor tested CMV seronegative and was one of the 352 seronegative cohort members. A peripheral blood sample was provided by each donor, and peripheral blood mononuclear cells were used for TCR beta sequencing. Genomic DNA extraction from the blood cell samples was performed with the Qiagen DNeasy Blood Extraction Kit. V is reduced by 4 bases and J by 6 bases, leaving a spacing of 16 bases between them. CDR1 ENHRY and CDR2 SYGVKD are derived from the germline V gene. The CDR3 numbers 15 residues from cysteine through phenylalanine. The DNA shown is the 45-base CDR3, in frame from base 1.

The V and J segments used are TRBV10-3 and TRBJ1-3, with TRBD1 as a weak D call on 5 bases. The receptor's source is a man in his forties in good health and CMV-seronegative. Sequencing was done on a sample of PBMCs. The CDR3 is CAISAITGQENTIYF. The DNA reads as follows: TGTGCCATCAGTGCGATAACAGGTCAAGAAAACACCATATATTTT.